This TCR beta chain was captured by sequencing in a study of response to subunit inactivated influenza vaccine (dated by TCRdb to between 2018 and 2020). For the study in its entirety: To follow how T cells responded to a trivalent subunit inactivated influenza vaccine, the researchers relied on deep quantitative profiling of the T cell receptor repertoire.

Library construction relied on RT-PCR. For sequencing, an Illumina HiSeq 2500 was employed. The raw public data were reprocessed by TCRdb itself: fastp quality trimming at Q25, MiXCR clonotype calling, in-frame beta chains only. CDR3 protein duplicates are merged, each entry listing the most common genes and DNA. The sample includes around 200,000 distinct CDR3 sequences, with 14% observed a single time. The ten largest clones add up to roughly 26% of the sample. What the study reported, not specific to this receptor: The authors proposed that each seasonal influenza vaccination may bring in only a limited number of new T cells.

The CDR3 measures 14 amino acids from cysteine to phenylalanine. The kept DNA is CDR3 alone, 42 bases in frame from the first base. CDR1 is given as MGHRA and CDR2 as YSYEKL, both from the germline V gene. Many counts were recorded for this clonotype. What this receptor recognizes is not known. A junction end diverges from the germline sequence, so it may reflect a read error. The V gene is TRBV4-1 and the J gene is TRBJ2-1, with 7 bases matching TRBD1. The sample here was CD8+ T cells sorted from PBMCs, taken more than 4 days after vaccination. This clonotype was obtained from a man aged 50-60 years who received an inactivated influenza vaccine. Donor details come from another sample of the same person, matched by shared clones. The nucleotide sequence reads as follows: TGCGCCAGCAGCCAATCCGACAGGGTATATGAGAAGTTCTTC. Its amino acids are CASSQSDRVYEKFF.